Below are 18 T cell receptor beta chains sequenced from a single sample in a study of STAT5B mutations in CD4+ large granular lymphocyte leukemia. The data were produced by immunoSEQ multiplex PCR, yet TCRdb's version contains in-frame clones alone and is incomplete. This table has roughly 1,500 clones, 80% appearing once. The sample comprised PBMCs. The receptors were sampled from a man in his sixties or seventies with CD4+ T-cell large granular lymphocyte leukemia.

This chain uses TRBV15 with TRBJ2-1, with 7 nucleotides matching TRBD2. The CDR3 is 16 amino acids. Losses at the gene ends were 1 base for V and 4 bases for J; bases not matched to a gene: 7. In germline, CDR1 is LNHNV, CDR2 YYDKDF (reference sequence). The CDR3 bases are TGTGCCACCAGCAGAGTGGTCGCTAGCGGTTACAATGAGCAGTTCTTC. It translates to CATSRVVASGYNEQFF.

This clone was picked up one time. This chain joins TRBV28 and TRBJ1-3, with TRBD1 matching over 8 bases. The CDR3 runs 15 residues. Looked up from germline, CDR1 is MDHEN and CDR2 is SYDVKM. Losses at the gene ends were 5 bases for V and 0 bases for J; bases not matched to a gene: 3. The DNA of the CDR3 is TGTGCCAGCAGTCAAGACAGGGGCTCTGGAAACACCATATATTTT. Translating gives CASSQDRGSGNTIYF. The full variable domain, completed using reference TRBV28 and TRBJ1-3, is DVKVTQSSRYLVKRTGEKVFLECVQDMDHENMFWYRQDPGLGLRLIYFSYDVKMKEKGDIPEGYSVSREKKERFSLILESASTNQTSMYLCASSQDRGSGNTIYFGEGSWLTVV.

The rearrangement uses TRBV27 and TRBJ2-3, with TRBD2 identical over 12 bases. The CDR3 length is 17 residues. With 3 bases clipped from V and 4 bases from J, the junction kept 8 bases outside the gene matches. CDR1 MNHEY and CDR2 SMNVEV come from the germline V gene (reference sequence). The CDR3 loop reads CASSFLSSGRAADTQYF. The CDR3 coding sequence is TGTGCCAGCAGTTTCCTCTCTAGCGGGAGGGCCGCAGATACGCAGTATTTT.

This chain's CDR3 is CASSLQGALTEAFF. In DNA form, the CDR3 reads TGTGCCAGCAGCTTACAGGGGGCTTTAACTGAAGCTTTCTTT. The chain has TRBV7-2 and TRBJ1-1; 8 bases map to TRBD1. Germline lookup yields CDR1 SGHTA and CDR2 FQGNSA. The CDR3 consists of 14 residues. The V gene end was trimmed by 2 bases and the J gene end by 5 bases; junction bases not matched to a gene: 4.

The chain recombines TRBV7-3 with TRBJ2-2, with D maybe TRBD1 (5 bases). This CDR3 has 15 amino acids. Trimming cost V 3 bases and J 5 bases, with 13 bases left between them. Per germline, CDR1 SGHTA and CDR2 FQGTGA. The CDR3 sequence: CASSLGPGRTGELFF. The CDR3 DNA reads TGTGCCAGCAGCTTGGGGCCAGGGCGGACCGGGGAGCTGTTTTTT.

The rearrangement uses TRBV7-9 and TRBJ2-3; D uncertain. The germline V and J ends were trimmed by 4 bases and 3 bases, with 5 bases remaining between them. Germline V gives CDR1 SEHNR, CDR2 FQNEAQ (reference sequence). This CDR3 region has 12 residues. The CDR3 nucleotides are TGTGCCAGCAGCTCACGTACAGATACGCAGTATTTT. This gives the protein CASSSRTDTQYF.

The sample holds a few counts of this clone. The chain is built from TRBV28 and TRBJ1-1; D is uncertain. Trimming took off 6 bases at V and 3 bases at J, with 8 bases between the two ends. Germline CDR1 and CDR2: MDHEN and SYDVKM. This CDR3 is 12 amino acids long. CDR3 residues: CASSPAYTEAFF. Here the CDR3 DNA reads TGTGCCAGCAGCCCAGCGTACACTGAAGCTTTCTTT.

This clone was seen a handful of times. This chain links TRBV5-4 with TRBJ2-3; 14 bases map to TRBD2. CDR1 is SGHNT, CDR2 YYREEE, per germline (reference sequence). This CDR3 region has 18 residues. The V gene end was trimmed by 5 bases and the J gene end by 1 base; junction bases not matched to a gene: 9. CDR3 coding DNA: TGTGCCAGCAGTACCCGGACTAGCGGGGGGCGGGGCACAGATACGCAGTATTTT. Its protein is CASSTRTSGGRGTDTQYF.

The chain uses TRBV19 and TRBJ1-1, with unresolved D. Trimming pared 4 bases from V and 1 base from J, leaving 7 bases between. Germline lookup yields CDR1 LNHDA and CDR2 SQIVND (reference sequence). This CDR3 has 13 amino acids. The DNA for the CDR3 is TGTGCCAGTAGTAGCGGGAGGAACACTGAAGCTTTCTTT. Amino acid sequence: CASSSGRNTEAFF.

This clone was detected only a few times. The CDR3 nucleotides are TGTGCCAGCAGCCGTACGACTACCTCGGGGGGCTACACCTTC. Protein sequence: CASSRTTTSGGYTF. The rearrangement joins TRBV6-5 to TRBJ1-2; no reliable D call. Germline loops: CDR1 MNHEY, CDR2 SVGAGI. Trimming pared 6 bases from V and 8 bases from J, leaving 19 bases between. The CDR3 length is 14 residues.

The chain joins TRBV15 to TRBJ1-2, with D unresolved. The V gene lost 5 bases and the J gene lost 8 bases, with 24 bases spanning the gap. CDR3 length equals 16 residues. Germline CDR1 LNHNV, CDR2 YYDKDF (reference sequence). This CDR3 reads CATSSSSIGLLRGYTF. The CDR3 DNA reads TGTGCCACCAGCTCATCCTCAATCGGGCTACTTAGGGGCTACACCTTC. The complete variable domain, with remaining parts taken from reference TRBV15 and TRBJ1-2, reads DAMVIQNPRYQVTQFGKPVTLSCSQTLNHNVMYWYQQKSSQAPKLLFHYYDKDFNNEADTPDNFQSRRPNTSFCFLDIRSPGLGDTAMYLCATSSSSIGLLRGYTFGSGTRLTVV.

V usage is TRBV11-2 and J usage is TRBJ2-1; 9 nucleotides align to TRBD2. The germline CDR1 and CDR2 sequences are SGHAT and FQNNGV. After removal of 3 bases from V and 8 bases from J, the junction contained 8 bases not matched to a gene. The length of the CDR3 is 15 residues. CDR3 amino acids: CASSFGRGGVYEQFF. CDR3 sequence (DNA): TGTGCCAGCAGCTTTGGGCGGGGGGGTGTCTATGAGCAGTTCTTC.

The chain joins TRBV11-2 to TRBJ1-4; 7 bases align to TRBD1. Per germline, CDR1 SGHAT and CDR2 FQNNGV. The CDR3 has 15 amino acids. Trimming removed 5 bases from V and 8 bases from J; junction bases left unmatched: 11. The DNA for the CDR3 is TGTGCCAGCAGCCAAAAGACAGGGAGGGGCGAAAAACTGTTTTTT. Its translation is CASSQKTGRGEKLFF.

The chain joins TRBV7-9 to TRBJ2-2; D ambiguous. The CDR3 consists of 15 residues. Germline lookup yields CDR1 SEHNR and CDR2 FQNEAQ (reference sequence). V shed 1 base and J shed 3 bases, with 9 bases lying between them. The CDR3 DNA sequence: TGTGCCAGCAGCTTAGGGGGTGCCGACACCGGGGAGCTGTTTTTT. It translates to CASSLGGADTGELFF.

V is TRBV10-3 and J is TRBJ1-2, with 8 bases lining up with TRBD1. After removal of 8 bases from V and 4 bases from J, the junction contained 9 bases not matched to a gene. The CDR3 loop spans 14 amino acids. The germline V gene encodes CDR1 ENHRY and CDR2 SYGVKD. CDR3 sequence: CAIFPGGSGYGYTF. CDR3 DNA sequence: TGTGCCATCTTTCCAGGGGGCTCGGGCTATGGCTACACCTTC.

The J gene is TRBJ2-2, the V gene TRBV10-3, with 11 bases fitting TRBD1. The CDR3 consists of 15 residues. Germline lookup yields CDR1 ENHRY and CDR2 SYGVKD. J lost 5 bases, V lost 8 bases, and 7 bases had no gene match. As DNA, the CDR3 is TGTGCCATCGGCCCGGACAGGGGGCTTACCGGGGAGCTGTTTTTT. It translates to CAIGPDRGLTGELFF.

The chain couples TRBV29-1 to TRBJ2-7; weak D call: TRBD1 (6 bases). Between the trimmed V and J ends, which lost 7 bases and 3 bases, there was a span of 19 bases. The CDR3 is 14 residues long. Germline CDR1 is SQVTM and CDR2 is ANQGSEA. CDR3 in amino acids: CSASGVQGNYEQYF. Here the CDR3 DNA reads TGCAGCGCTTCTGGCGTGCAGGGGAACTACGAGCAGTACTTC.

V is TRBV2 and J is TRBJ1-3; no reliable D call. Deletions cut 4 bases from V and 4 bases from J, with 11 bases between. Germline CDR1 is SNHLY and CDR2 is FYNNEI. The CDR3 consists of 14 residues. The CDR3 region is CASSGGISGNTIYF. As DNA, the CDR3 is TGTGCCAGCAGTGGAGGAATATCAGGAAACACCATATATTTT.